The rows below give T cell receptor beta chains drawn from one sample of a study of T and B cells in COVID-19 patients. TCRdb itself ran the multiplex PCR reads through MiXCR, one entry per CDR3 protein. Of roughly 27,000 distinct CDR3 sequences in the sample, approximately 32% were seen once. Sequenced material: blood. These TCRs come from a human donor who had recovered from COVID-19. CDR3s include the opening cysteine and the closing phenylalanine or tryptophan.

j_gene: TRBJ1-2; v_gene: TRBV13; CDR3aa: CASSQSEGGFNYGYTF
j_gene: TRBJ2-5; v_gene: TRBV6-5; CDR3aa: CATRGGTAKRETQYF
j_gene: TRBJ2-5; v_gene: TRBV5-5; CDR3aa: CASSLSRGYLETQYF
j_gene: TRBJ1-4; v_gene: TRBV12-3/TRBV12-4; CDR3aa: CTSSRNRGTNEKLFF
j_gene: TRBJ1-2; v_gene: TRBV27; CDR3aa: CASSLLGTIKEGGYTF
j_gene: TRBJ2-7; v_gene: TRBV18; CDR3aa: CASSLTSRYEQYF
j_gene: TRBJ2-1; v_gene: TRBV7-6; CDR3aa: CASSLAGQAYNEQFF
j_gene: TRBJ2-3; v_gene: TRBV7-2; CDR3aa: CASSFTLGDTQYF
j_gene: TRBJ1-2; v_gene: TRBV27; CDR3aa: CASSLTGGYYGYTF
j_gene: TRBJ2-3; v_gene: TRBV28; CDR3aa: CATLHSSADTQYF
j_gene: TRBJ2-3; v_gene: TRBV24-1; CDR3aa: CATSDSGTGWTDTQYF
j_gene: TRBJ2-1; v_gene: TRBV6-1; CDR3aa: CASSEASSSYNEQFF
j_gene: TRBJ2-7; v_gene: TRBV7-6; CDR3aa: CASSHNVNYEQYF
j_gene: TRBJ2-7; v_gene: TRBV5-6; CDR3aa: CAPLWKVEGTSSYEQYF
j_gene: TRBJ2-7; v_gene: TRBV7-5; CDR3aa: CISVPEAMTPTYEQYF